These T cell receptor beta chains were read from a single sample in a study of CD8 T cells in ankylosing spondylitis. TCRdb used MiXCR to reprocess the 5' RACE reads, holding one entry per CDR3 protein. The sample contains a few hundred thousand distinct CDR3 sequences, over 9.5% of which appear only once. The source material was blood, either unsorted or a sorted T cell fraction (not recorded which). The origin of the receptors is a male donor with ankylosing spondylitis. Both conserved end residues are part of each CDR3. Each record gives: D gene, V gene, J gene, clone size, CDR3 protein, CDR3 DNA. D genes are given only for firm matches. A clone size is listed for some rows: how often the clone was seen (once, few, many), or a class if it is expanded.

>TRBD1|TRBV5-4|TRBJ1-1|.
CASSRDRGEVNTEAFF
TGTGCCAGCAGCCGGGACAGGGGAGAGGTGAACACTGAAGCTTTCTTT
>.|TRBV20-1|TRBJ2-4|.
CSASRDSIKNIQYF
TGCAGTGCTAGCAGAGACAGTATCAAAAACATTCAGTACTTC
>.|TRBV10-3|TRBJ1-6|few
CAISGQGISSPLHF
TGTGCCATCAGTGGACAAGGGATAAGTTCACCCCTCCACTTT
>TRBD1|TRBV10-3|TRBJ1-6|.
CAISEHRDRNSPLHF
TGTGCCATCAGTGAGCACCGGGACAGAAATTCACCCCTCCACTTT
>TRBD2|TRBV29-1|TRBJ2-1|.
CSAPLGTSGSAYNEQFF
TGCAGCGCTCCGCTGGGGACTAGCGGGAGCGCCTACAATGAGCAGTTCTTC
>.|TRBV4-2|TRBJ2-6|.
CASSHSGRGGWTGANVLTF
TGTGCCAGCAGCCACTCCGGCAGGGGGGGATGGACTGGGGCCAACGTCCTGACTTTC
>.|TRBV6-1|TRBJ2-7|few
CASSALSGFGSYEQYF
TGTGCCAGCAGTGCTCTATCCGGGTTCGGCTCCTACGAGCAGTACTTC
>TRBD1|TRBV6-4|TRBJ1-6|.
CASSDTPTGLGSPLHF
TGTGCCAGCAGTGACACCCCGACAGGGCTGGGATCACCCCTCCACTTT
>.|TRBV10-3|TRBJ1-2|few
CAIGGDYGYTF
TGTGCCATCGGGGGGGACTATGGCTACACCTTC
>TRBD2|TRBV24-1|TRBJ2-5|few
CATSDQTSGRGETQYF
TGTGCCACCAGTGACCAGACTAGCGGGAGAGGAGAGACCCAGTACTTC
>.|TRBV12-3/TRBV12-4|TRBJ1-3|many
CASSLLGNTIYF
TGTGCCAGCAGTTTATTAGGAAACACCATATATTTT
>.|TRBV15|TRBJ2-5|few
CATSREALQETQYF
TGTGCCACCAGCAGAGAAGCCCTCCAAGAGACCCAGTACTTC
>TRBD1|TRBV5-1|TRBJ1-2|few
CAIVRGGSGYTF
TGCGCCATCGTCAGGGGGGGCTCGGGCTACACCTTC
>.|TRBV7-7|TRBJ2-2|.
CASSLGQGRSGELFF
TGTGCCAGCAGCTTAGGTCAGGGGAGGTCCGGGGAGCTGTTTTTT
>TRBD1|TRBV20-1|TRBJ1-4|few
CSATDRGASFEKLFF
TGCAGTGCGACGGACAGGGGAGCGTCATTTGAAAAACTGTTTTTT
>.|TRBV5-1|TRBJ2-6|few
CASSLRSSESGANVLTF
TGCGCCAGCAGCCTCCGATCCTCCGAATCTGGGGCCAACGTCCTGACTTTC
>.|TRBV20-1|TRBJ1-3|many
CSARPLDTIYF
TGCAGTGCTAGGCCCCTAGACACCATATATTTT
>TRBD1|TRBV19|TRBJ2-3|.
CASSIEPPGQITDTQYF
TGTGCCAGTAGTATAGAGCCGCCGGGACAGATCACAGATACGCAGTATTTT
>TRBD1|TRBV12-3/TRBV12-4|TRBJ1-2|few
CASSFRTGYGYTF
TGTGCCAGCAGTTTTAGGACAGGGTATGGCTACACCTTC
>.|TRBV29-1|TRBJ1-5|few
CSVALGGGNQPQHF
TGCAGCGTTGCCTTGGGGGGGGGCAATCAGCCCCAGCATTTT
>TRBD1|TRBV7-8|TRBJ1-6|.
CASSKSVRGRNSPLHF
TGTGCCAGCAGCAAATCAGTCAGGGGGAGAAATTCACCCCTCCACTTT
>.|TRBV9|TRBJ2-6|few
CASSVGGTGANVLTF
TGTGCCAGCAGCGTAGGCGGGACTGGGGCCAACGTCCTGACTTTC
>.|TRBV20-1|TRBJ2-1|.
CSARVGSGGSSYNEQFF
TGCAGTGCTAGAGTGGGTAGCGGAGGGAGCTCCTACAATGAGCAGTTCTTC
>.|TRBV7-9|TRBJ2-1|many
CASSFGGSYNEQFF
TGTGCCAGCAGCTTCGGCGGATCTTACAATGAGCAGTTCTTC
>.|TRBV7-2|TRBJ2-1|few
CASSLVSRGISEQFF
TGTGCCAGCAGCTTAGTCTCCAGGGGAATCAGTGAGCAGTTCTTC
>.|TRBV20-1|TRBJ2-1|once
CSARDEFGTSSYNEQFF
TGCAGTGCTAGAGATGAATTTGGAACTAGCTCCTACAATGAGCAGTTCTTC
>.|TRBV11-3|TRBJ2-2|few
CASSLEVLNTGELFF
TGTGCCAGCAGCTTAGAAGTTTTGAACACCGGGGAGCTGTTTTTT
>.|TRBV30|TRBJ1-2|.
CAWGIGVNYGYTF
TGTGCCTGGGGAATAGGAGTTAACTATGGCTACACCTTC
>.|TRBV5-1|TRBJ1-4|.
CASSPQANEKLFF
TGCGCCAGCAGCCCGCAGGCTAATGAAAAACTGTTTTTT
>.|TRBV20-1|TRBJ1-1|few
CSARDLRVAEAFF
TGCAGTGCTAGAGATCTGAGGGTCGCTGAAGCTTTCTTT
>.|TRBV29-1|TRBJ2-5|.
CSVEALGLAETQYF
TGCAGCGTTGAAGCCCTTGGCCTGGCAGAGACCCAGTACTTC
>.|TRBV5-1|TRBJ2-7|many
CASSLQAEVPYEQYF
TGCGCCAGCAGCTTGCAGGCGGAAGTCCCCTACGAGCAGTACTTC
>TRBD2|TRBV3-1|TRBJ2-1|.
CASSQAGGLAGGSSYNEQFF
TGTGCCAGCAGCCAAGCCGGCGGGCTAGCGGGAGGTTCCTCCTACAATGAGCAGTTCTTC
>.|TRBV18|TRBJ2-5|few
CASSPSGAEETQYF
TGTGCCAGCTCACCATCGGGGGCGGAAGAGACCCAGTACTTC
>TRBD1|TRBV12-3/TRBV12-4|TRBJ2-5|many
CASRGQAQETQYF
TGTGCCAGCAGAGGACAGGCCCAAGAGACCCAGTACTTC
>TRBD1|TRBV6-5|TRBJ2-3|.
CASSYNRGSTDTQYF
TGTGCCAGCAGTTATAACAGGGGGAGCACAGATACGCAGTATTTT
>.|TRBV5-1|TRBJ2-3|.
CASSFSGMGTDTQYF
TGCGCCAGCAGTTTTTCGGGAATGGGCACAGATACGCAGTATTTT
>TRBD1|TRBV20-1|TRBJ1-2|few
CSARQGAQSGYTF
TGCAGTGCACGACAGGGGGCGCAGAGCGGCTACACCTTC
>.|TRBV11-2|TRBJ1-1|many
CASSPGLLNTEAFF
TGTGCCAGCAGCCCCGGACTCCTGAACACTGAAGCTTTCTTT
>TRBD2|TRBV9|TRBJ2-5|.
CASSAGLAQETQYF
TGTGCCAGCAGCGCGGGACTAGCGCAAGAGACCCAGTACTTC
>TRBD2|TRBV20-1|TRBJ2-3|.
CSASGRGGALTDTQYF
TGCAGTGCTAGTGGGCGGGGGGGGGCCCTCACAGATACGCAGTATTTT
>.|TRBV20-1|TRBJ1-2|.
CSARTSAFNYGYTF
TGCAGTGCCAGGACAAGTGCCTTTAACTATGGCTACACCTTC
>.|TRBV3-1|TRBJ2-1|few
CASGDEARAYNEQFF
TGTGCCAGTGGCGATGAGGCCAGGGCCTACAATGAGCAGTTCTTC
>.|TRBV27|TRBJ2-6|.
CASSPLPGRGISSGANVLTF
TGTGCCAGCAGTCCCCTTCCGGGACGGGGAATTAGCTCTGGGGCCAACGTCCTGACTTTC
>.|TRBV28|TRBJ1-5|.
CASSQGWVSNQPQHF
TGTGCCAGCAGTCAGGGGTGGGTAAGCAATCAGCCCCAGCATTTT
>.|TRBV25-1|TRBJ2-1|.
CASGTPGLPEQFF
TGTGCCAGCGGAACACCAGGGTTGCCTGAGCAGTTCTTC
>TRBD2|TRBV18|TRBJ2-5|.
CASSPVQREGLETQYF
TGTGCCAGCTCACCAGTCCAGCGGGAGGGTCTAGAGACCCAGTACTTC
>.|TRBV10-3|TRBJ1-3|many
CAIRGARGNTIYF
TGTGCCATCAGGGGGGCGCGAGGAAACACCATATATTTT
>.|TRBV7-2|TRBJ2-7|.
CASSPQGGGLDEQYF
TGTGCCAGCAGCCCCCAGGGTGGCGGTTTAGACGAGCAGTACTTC
>.|TRBV20-1|TRBJ1-5|.
CSARTTVLPNQPQHF
TGCAGTGCTAGAACGACAGTTTTACCCAATCAGCCCCAGCATTTT
>.|TRBV5-5|TRBJ2-5|.
CASSLRYQTQYF
TGTGCCAGCAGCTTGAGGTATCAGACCCAGTACTTC
>.|TRBV6-1|TRBJ2-1|.
CASSPPPRAGAYNEQFF
TGTGCCAGCAGTCCCCCTCCAAGGGCGGGTGCTTACAATGAGCAGTTCTTC
>TRBD1|TRBV20-1|TRBJ2-7|.
CSARGQAGSSYEQYF
TGCAGTGCCCGGGGACAGGCGGGAAGCTCCTACGAGCAGTACTTC
>.|TRBV7-9|TRBJ1-1|many
CASSLGGARANTEAFF
TGTGCCAGCAGCCTCGGGGGGGCGAGGGCGAACACTGAAGCTTTCTTT